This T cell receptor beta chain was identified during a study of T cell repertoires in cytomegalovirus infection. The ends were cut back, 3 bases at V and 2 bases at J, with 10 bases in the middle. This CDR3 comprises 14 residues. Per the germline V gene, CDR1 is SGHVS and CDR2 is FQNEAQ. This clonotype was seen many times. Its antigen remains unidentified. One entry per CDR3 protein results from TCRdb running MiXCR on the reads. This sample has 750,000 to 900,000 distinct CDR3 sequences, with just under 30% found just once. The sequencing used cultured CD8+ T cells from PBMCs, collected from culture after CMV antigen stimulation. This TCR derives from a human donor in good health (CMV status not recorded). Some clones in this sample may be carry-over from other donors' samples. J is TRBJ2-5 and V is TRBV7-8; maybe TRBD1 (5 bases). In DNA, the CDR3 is TGTGCCAGCAGCTTTTGGGGCGGTCAAGAGACCCAGTACTTC. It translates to CASSFWGGQETQYF.